The 30 T cell receptor beta chains listed next were all sequenced from one sample in a study of T cells expressing NK-cell markers. TCRdb re-called the 5' RACE reads and gives one entry per CDR3 protein, without DNA. This table holds approximately 150,000 distinct CDR3 sequences. Sequenced input: blood T cells: a sorted CD56 or NKG2C T cell subset, CD4+ or CD8+ T cells, or bulk PBMC T cells (not recorded which). These receptors were obtained from a young man in good health.

The genes are TRBV6-1 and TRBJ2-1. Germline lookup yields CDR1 MNHNS and CDR2 SASEGT. The length of the CDR3 is 11 residues. The CDR3 region is CASKRQNEQFF.

The rearrangement uses TRBV6-1 and TRBJ2-2; TCRdb selects TRBD1, and the lack of DNA leaves this call unchecked. Germline CDR1 reads MNHNS; CDR2 reads SASEGT. The CDR3 runs to 15 residues. Here the CDR3 reads CASEQGAYNTGELFF.

V usage is TRBV19 and J usage is TRBJ2-1; TCRdb calls TRBD1, which cannot be checked without DNA. CDR1 LNHDA and CDR2 SQIVND come from the germline V gene (reference sequence). The CDR3 contains 15 residues. CDR3 sequence: CASSTYRGGYNEQFF.

The V call is TRBV7-7, the J call TRBJ2-2; no DNA is available, so the TRBD1 call from TCRdb remains unchecked. CDR1 is SSHAT, CDR2 FNYEAQ, per germline (reference sequence). CDR3 length: 19 residues. The CDR3 loop reads CASSPTPFFGTENTGELFF.

The chain is built from TRBV12-3 or TRBV12-4 and TRBJ2-4; absent DNA, TCRdb's TRBD2 call cannot be checked. The length of the CDR3 is 15 residues. CDR3 loop: CASSSLVAGVHIQYF.

The V gene is TRBV27, the J gene TRBJ1-5; TCRdb gives TRBD1 as the D gene, but with no DNA this cannot be confirmed. Germline V CDR1 and CDR2: MNHEY, SMNVEV (reference sequence). The CDR3 runs to 17 residues. The CDR3 sequence: CASSPSDRERFSQPQHF.

The chain has TRBV6-2 or TRBV6-3 and TRBJ2-4. Germline V CDR1 and CDR2: MNHEY, SVGEGT. CDR3 length: 12 amino acids. CDR3 protein: CASSYVLDIQYF.

J is TRBJ2-1 and V is TRBV14. Germline V gene lookup returns CDR1 SGHDN and CDR2 FVKESK. This CDR3 is 16 amino acids long. CDR3 protein: CASSLSDWVIEDEQFF.

The chain combines TRBV7-9 with TRBJ2-3. The CDR3 runs to 12 residues. Looked up from germline, CDR1 is SEHNR and CDR2 is FQNEAQ (reference sequence). CDR3 amino acids: CASSLRADTQYF.

The chain couples TRBV7-9 to TRBJ2-7; the D gene TCRdb calls, TRBD2, cannot be checked with no DNA. The CDR3 runs 16 residues. Looked up from germline, CDR1 is SEHNR and CDR2 is FQNEAQ (reference sequence). The CDR3 is CASSLAPGGRAWEQYF.

The gene calls are TRBV12-3 or TRBV12-4 and TRBJ2-7; absent DNA, TCRdb's TRBD1 call cannot be checked. This CDR3 spans 12 amino acids. CDR3 region: CASRGVTDEQYF.

The rearrangement joins TRBV20-1 to TRBJ1-1; the TRBD1 assignment by TCRdb is unverifiable without DNA. The CDR3 runs to 15 residues. Germline V gene data show CDR1 as DFQATT and CDR2 as SNEGSKA (reference sequence). The CDR3: CSAGTSGQEVPEAFF.

This chain joins TRBV23-1 and TRBJ2-5; no DNA is available, so the TRBD2 call from TCRdb remains unchecked. TRBV23-1 is treated as an ORF (open reading frame) with a function not yet certain. The CDR3 has 13 amino acids. CDR3: CASNQTRRETQYF.

The J gene is TRBJ2-3, the V gene TRBV6-1; with no DNA, the TCRdb D assignment of TRBD2 cannot be verified. CDR1 is MNHNS and CDR2 is SASEGT in the germline V gene. The CDR3 runs 13 residues. CDR3 amino acids: CASAGTSTDTQYF.

The chain recombines TRBV29-1 with TRBJ2-1; TCRdb returns TRBD2, unconfirmable since there is no DNA. CDR3 length equals 11 residues. From germline, CDR1 is SQVTM and CDR2 ANQGSEA. CDR3 loop: CSVGRDNEQFF.

V usage is TRBV25-1 and J usage is TRBJ2-7; the TRBD2 assignment by TCRdb is unverifiable without DNA. The CDR3 loop spans 14 amino acids. The germline V gene encodes CDR1 MGHDK and CDR2 SYGVNS. The CDR3 sequence is CASSESVGGYEQYF.

This chain connects TRBV20-1 to TRBJ1-5; the D gene TCRdb calls, TRBD1, cannot be checked with no DNA. CDR1 and CDR2 from the germline V gene are DFQATT and SNEGSKA (reference sequence). The CDR3 extends over 15 amino acids. The CDR3 is CSASGRTGIGQPQHF.

This CDR3 reads CASSRRDTSTDTQYF. The gene calls are TRBV7-9 and TRBJ2-3; TCRdb gives TRBD1 as the D gene, but with no DNA this cannot be confirmed. Germline CDR1 SEHNR, CDR2 FQNEAQ (reference sequence). The CDR3 runs 15 residues.

The chain has TRBV18 and TRBJ2-1. The CDR3 is 12 residues long. Germline CDR1 KGHSH, CDR2 LQKENI. CDR3 loop: CASSPLRSVQFF.

This chain uses TRBV5-4 with TRBJ2-7. The germline CDR1 and CDR2 sequences are SGHNT and YYREEE (reference sequence). This CDR3 contains 13 residues. The CDR3 region is CASSLDGTYEQYF.

The chain links TRBV13 to TRBJ1-1; TCRdb's D gene call, TRBD1, goes unchecked for lack of DNA. This CDR3 is 14 amino acids long. Germline V gene data show CDR1 as PRHDT and CDR2 as FYEKMQ (reference sequence). This CDR3 is CASSSRTGGTEAFF.

The rearrangement uses TRBV11-2 and TRBJ2-7; TCRdb gives TRBD1 as the D gene, but with no DNA this cannot be confirmed. This CDR3 is built from 13 residues. Germline CDR1 SGHAT, CDR2 FQNNGV. CDR3 loop: CASRDRGFYEQYF.

V and J are TRBV27 and TRBJ2-2; TCRdb lists TRBD2, though no DNA is available to test this call. Germline CDR1 and CDR2: MNHEY and SMNVEV (reference sequence). The CDR3 is 14 amino acids. CDR3 residues: CASNTREGIGELFF.

The chain links TRBV5-1 to TRBJ1-2; as DNA is missing, the TRBD1 call by TCRdb cannot be tested. In germline, CDR1 is SGHRS, CDR2 YFSETQ. The CDR3 extends over 14 amino acids. The CDR3 spells CASNAQGSFYGYTF.

The chain is built from TRBV28 and TRBJ2-2. The CDR3 is 15 amino acids. Germline V lookup: CDR1 MDHEN, CDR2 SYDVKM. CDR3: CASGGRLGNTGELFF.

This rearrangement joins TRBV20-1 to TRBJ2-2. Germline V gene sequence: CDR1 DFQATT, CDR2 SNEGSKA (reference sequence). This CDR3 contains 14 residues. CDR3 residues: CSARQRTLTGELFF.

V gene TRBV7-9 combines with J gene TRBJ1-5. Per germline, CDR1 SEHNR and CDR2 FQNEAQ (reference sequence). This CDR3 has 15 residues. The CDR3 reads CASSLGEGFDQPQHF.

The chain links TRBV5-1 to TRBJ2-5; the TCRdb call, TRBD2, lacks DNA for checking. There are 14 residues in the CDR3. Per germline, CDR1 SGHRS and CDR2 YFSETQ. The CDR3 reads CASSSLQEEETQYF.

This chain uses TRBV9 with TRBJ2-1; TCRdb names TRBD1, which stays unverified in the absence of DNA. The germline V gene has CDR1 SGDLS and CDR2 YYNGEE. The CDR3 runs to 12 residues. CDR3 amino acids: CASSGQGYEQFF.

V and J are TRBV20-1 and TRBJ2-7; TCRdb's D call, TRBD1, is unchecked because there is no DNA. The CDR3 runs 11 residues. The germline V gene has CDR1 DFQATT and CDR2 SNEGSKA (reference sequence). CDR3 residues: CSGGQGYEQYF.